Below, 16 T cell receptor beta chains from the same sample are listed, as sequenced in a study of shared clonotypes between healthy human individuals. Naive CD8 cells, CD45RO-negative and positively selected for CCR7, excluded terminally differentiated effector memory CD45RA+ cells. Generated by immunoSEQ multiplex PCR, the TCRdb table keeps only in-frame clones and is missing some. Found here are just over 2,000,000 clones, roughly 95% of them singletons; the top ten hold roughly 1%. Sequencing used naive CD8+ T cells sorted from blood. The receptors originated from a man aged 18 to 35 in good health.

V and J are TRBV28 and TRBJ1-1; a weak D match, TRBD1 (6 bases). The CDR3 totals 13 residues. V was clipped by 7 bases and J by 3 bases, with 12 bases between them. In germline, CDR1 is MDHEN, CDR2 SYDVKM. The CDR3: CASTGDMDTEAFF. CDR3 bases: TGTGCCAGCACCGGGGACATGGACACTGAAGCTTTCTTT.

CDR3 sequence reads: CASSLGQGRSSYEQYF. The CDR3 DNA is TGTGCCAGCAGCTTAGGGCAGGGAAGGAGCTCCTACGAGCAGTACTTC. The rearrangement uses TRBV7-9 and TRBJ2-7; perhaps TRBD1 as D (5 bases). The germline V gene encodes CDR1 SEHNR and CDR2 FQNEAQ (reference sequence). The V end lost 1 base, the J end lost 0 bases, and 13 bases lay between the germline ends. The CDR3 is 16 residues long.

Of note for this clone: The same CDR3 can be traced to other DNA sequences in this sample. This chain joins TRBV30 and TRBJ2-3; 8 bases fit TRBD2. The CDR3 is 15 amino acids. J lost 0 bases, V lost 2 bases, and 4 bases had no gene match. CDR1 is GTSNPN, CDR2 SVGIG, per germline (reference sequence). The CDR3 loop is CAWSLGGASTDTQYF. The CDR3 nucleotides are TGTGCCTGGAGTCTCGGGGGGGCGAGCACAGATACGCAGTATTTT.

CDR3: CASSQEGHLNTEAFF. The CDR3 DNA reads TGCGCCAGCAGCCAAGAGGGCCACTTGAACACTGAAGCTTTCTTT. This sequence joins TRBV4-1 and TRBJ1-1; D gene unclear. CDR3 length: 15 residues. The V end was cut by 0 bases, the J end by 0 bases, with 8 bases between. CDR1 is MGHRA and CDR2 is YSYEKL in the germline V gene.

V and J are TRBV9 and TRBJ1-2, with D possibly matching TRBD1 (5 bases). Trimming removed 4 bases at V and 6 bases at J, with 19 bases between. The CDR3 sequence is 15 residues long. Germline lookup yields CDR1 SGDLS and CDR2 YYNGEE. Written as DNA, the CDR3 is TGTGCCAGCAGCTCCCAGCCCACGGGGGACGATGGCTACACCTTC. It translates to CASSSQPTGDDGYTF.

The genes are TRBV5-8 and TRBJ2-5, with a tentative D call TRBD1 (5 bases). The CDR3 spans 15 residues. Between the trimmed V and J ends, which lost 0 bases and 5 bases, there was a span of 14 bases. The germline V gene encodes CDR1 SGHTS and CDR2 YDEGEE. In DNA form, the CDR3 reads TGTGCCAGCAGCTTGGCCATGTGGGGCACCGAGACCCAGTACTTC. Translated, it gives CASSLAMWGTETQYF.

V gene TRBV30 combines with J gene TRBJ2-7, with D tentatively TRBD2 (5 bases). Deletions cut 0 bases from V and 10 bases from J, with 16 bases between. From germline, CDR1 is GTSNPN and CDR2 SVGIG (reference sequence). The CDR3 is 13 amino acids. CDR3 nucleotides: TGTGCCTGGAGTGTTGGGCATGTGGACTTCCAGTACTTC. It yields the protein CAWSVGHVDFQYF.

The rearrangement uses TRBV5-1 and TRBJ1-5; no definite D call. Germline V gene data show CDR1 as SGHRS and CDR2 as YFSETQ. The CDR3 is 13 amino acids. V lost 4 bases and J 5 bases, leaving 10 bases between the germline ends. The CDR3 loop is CASSPTFDQPQHF. The CDR3, as DNA: TGCGCCAGCAGCCCGACGTTCGATCAGCCCCAGCATTTT.

This rearrangement joins TRBV27 to TRBJ2-7; 7 bases are a match to TRBD1. The CDR3 sequence is 16 residues long. The J segment lost 1 base and the V segment lost 4 bases, leaving 10 bases of the junction unmatched. Germline V CDR1 and CDR2: MNHEY, SMNVEV (reference sequence). CDR3 bases: TGTGCCAGCAGTTCCATCGGGCAGGGACAGTCCTACGAGCAGTACTTC. Translation: CASSSIGQGQSYEQYF.

This sequence joins TRBV19 and TRBJ1-5; no clear D. The CDR3 totals 13 residues. With 10 bases removed from V and 3 bases from J, the gap between germline ends came to 13 bases. The V gene's germline CDR1 is LNHDA and CDR2 SQIVND (reference sequence). CDR3 in DNA: TGTGCCACCACCGGACTTGACAATCAGCCCCAGCATTTT. This codes for CATTGLDNQPQHF.

This clone showed up just once. The chain joins TRBV27 to TRBJ2-1; D might be TRBD2 (5 bases). This CDR3 is 14 amino acids long. V was trimmed by 7 bases and J by 3 bases, leaving 13 bases between them. Per the germline V gene, CDR1 is MNHEY and CDR2 is SMNVEV (reference sequence). CDR3: CASNDRGGYNEQFF. The CDR3 bases are TGTGCCAGCAATGATCGGGGTGGCTACAATGAGCAGTTCTTC.

The chain employs TRBV28 and TRBJ1-3, with D possibly being TRBD1 (5 bases). The V gene's germline CDR1 is MDHEN and CDR2 SYDVKM. V lost 5 bases to trimming and J lost 0 bases, with 8 bases between them. CDR3 length equals 14 residues. CDR3 coding DNA: TGTGCCAGCAGTCCAGGGATCTCTGGAAACACCATATATTTT. Amino acid sequence: CASSPGISGNTIYF.

The chain carries TRBV30 and TRBJ1-3; D is uncertain. The germline CDR1 and CDR2 sequences are GTSNPN and SVGIG (reference sequence). CDR3 length: 12 residues. The CDR3 loop reads CGCMSSGNTIYF. The CDR3 DNA reads as TGTGGCTGCATGAGCTCTGGAAACACCATATATTTT.

This chain uses TRBV19 with TRBJ2-7; 9 bases agree with TRBD1. Germline CDR1 is LNHDA and CDR2 is SQIVND (reference sequence). The ends lost 4 bases at V and 4 bases at J; junction bases unmatched: 5. The CDR3 contains 14 residues. Here the CDR3 reads CASSNRGPGYEQYF. The CDR3 DNA follows: TGTGCCAGTAGTAACAGGGGGCCGGGTTACGAGCAGTACTTC. The full variable domain, completed using reference TRBV19 and TRBJ2-7, is DGGITQSPKYLFRKEGQNVTLSCEQNLNHDAMYWYRQDPGQGLRLIYYSQIVNDFQKGDIAEGYSVSREKKESFPLTVTSAQKNPTAFYLCASSNRGPGYEQYFGPGTRLTVT.

The chain couples TRBV27 to TRBJ1-1, with D unclear. The V gene lost 2 bases and the J gene lost 2 bases, with 9 bases spanning the gap. Germline V gene sequence: CDR1 MNHEY, CDR2 SMNVEV (reference sequence). The CDR3 is made up of 14 amino acids. DNA of the CDR3: TGTGCCAGCAGTTTAATGGGGTTCAACACTGAAGCTTTCTTT. It is translated as CASSLMGFNTEAFF.

The CDR3 nucleotides read TGCGCCAGCAGCTTGGTAGTAGCGGGACAAGAGACCCAGTACTTC. Translated, it gives CASSLVVAGQETQYF. V usage is TRBV5-1 and J usage is TRBJ2-5, with 8 bases aligning to TRBD2. CDR1 and CDR2 (germline): SGHRS, YFSETQ. The CDR3 consists of 15 residues. V gave up 0 bases and J gave up 2 bases; unmatched junction bases: 3.